A single sample is the source of the 7 T cell receptor beta chains below, sequenced in a study of T cell changes during pregnancy in multiple sclerosis. Assay used: immunoSEQ multiplex PCR; TCRdb lists only in-frame clones, some missing. The sample holds approximately 48,000 clones; under 95% are singletons and the top ten take just over 3%. Source: CD8+ T cells from peripheral blood mononuclear cells, taken before pregnancy. The receptors come from a female donor with multiple sclerosis, enrolled in a pregnancy study.

In this sample, this clone turned up once. This chain links TRBV5-4 with TRBJ1-2; D perhaps matches TRBD1 (5 bases). In germline, CDR1 is SGHNT, CDR2 YYREEE (reference sequence). V dropped 0 bases and J dropped 1 base, with 10 bases sitting between them. The CDR3 extends over 15 amino acids. The CDR3 here is CASSLGRGINYGYTF. CDR3 DNA sequence: TGTGCCAGCAGCTTGGGGCGGGGGATTAACTATGGCTACACCTTC.

The chain employs TRBV15 and TRBJ1-1; D not resolved. Germline CDR1 and CDR2: LNHNV and YYDKDF (reference sequence). The CDR3 runs to 14 residues. V was clipped by 4 bases and J by 3 bases, with 12 bases between them. Here the CDR3 reads CATSNVFEDTEAFF. Here the CDR3 DNA reads TGTGCCACCAGCAATGTTTTCGAGGACACTGAAGCTTTCTTT. The variable domain in full, with the rest retrieved from reference TRBV15 and TRBJ1-1, is DAMVIQNPRYQVTQFGKPVTLSCSQTLNHNVMYWYQQKSSQAPKLLFHYYDKDFNNEADTPDNFQSRRPNTSFCFLDIRSPGLGDTAMYLCATSNVFEDTEAFFGQGTRLTVV.

The chain joins TRBV30 to TRBJ2-3, with a weak D call TRBD2 (6 bases). CDR3 length equals 13 residues. The germline V gene encodes CDR1 GTSNPN and CDR2 SVGIG (reference sequence). Deletions cut 5 bases from V and 6 bases from J, with 15 bases between. CDR3 residues: CAWGLSGADTQYF. CDR3 sequence (DNA): TGTGCCTGGGGACTATCGGGCGCGGATACGCAGTATTTT.

This clone was counted a few times. Other DNA sequences in this sample translate to the same CDR3. The rearrangement joins TRBV5-5 to TRBJ2-7, with D perhaps TRBD2 (6 bases). The germline V gene has CDR1 SGHKS and CDR2 YYEKEE (reference sequence). The V gene lost 2 bases and the J gene lost 0 bases, with 12 bases spanning the gap. The CDR3 covers 15 residues. Here the CDR3 DNA reads TGTGCCAGCAGCTTAGTCCCCGGGGGCTCCTACGAGCAGTACTTC. Its translation: CASSLVPGGSYEQYF.

The J gene is TRBJ1-4, the V gene TRBV6-6; D is undetermined. The V end was cut by 0 bases, the J end by 6 bases, with 11 bases between. CDR1 and CDR2 from the germline V gene are MNHNY and SVGAGI (reference sequence). The CDR3 totals 15 residues. The CDR3 sequence: CASSYSSGEDEKLFF. As DNA, the CDR3 is TGTGCCAGCAGTTACTCGAGTGGGGAGGATGAAAAACTGTTTTTT.

The gene calls are TRBV4-3 and TRBJ1-2, with D perhaps matching TRBD1 (5 bases). The germline V and J ends were trimmed by 4 bases and 7 bases, with 13 bases remaining between them. The CDR3 runs to 13 residues. Germline lookup yields CDR1 LGHNA and CDR2 YSLEER. The CDR3, as DNA: TGCGCCAGCAGCCCGGGGGGGATGGGTGGCTACACCTTC. Translation gives CASSPGGMGGYTF.

CDR3 bases: TGTGCCACCAGGCCACCGGGACTAGCGGAACCAGATACGCAGTATTTT. This gives the protein CATRPPGLAEPDTQYF. This chain uses TRBV15 with TRBJ2-3, with 11 nucleotides matching TRBD2. This CDR3 region has 16 residues. Germline values: CDR1 LNHNV, CDR2 YYDKDF (reference sequence). Unmatched junction bases numbered 9, after V lost 6 bases and J lost 4 bases.